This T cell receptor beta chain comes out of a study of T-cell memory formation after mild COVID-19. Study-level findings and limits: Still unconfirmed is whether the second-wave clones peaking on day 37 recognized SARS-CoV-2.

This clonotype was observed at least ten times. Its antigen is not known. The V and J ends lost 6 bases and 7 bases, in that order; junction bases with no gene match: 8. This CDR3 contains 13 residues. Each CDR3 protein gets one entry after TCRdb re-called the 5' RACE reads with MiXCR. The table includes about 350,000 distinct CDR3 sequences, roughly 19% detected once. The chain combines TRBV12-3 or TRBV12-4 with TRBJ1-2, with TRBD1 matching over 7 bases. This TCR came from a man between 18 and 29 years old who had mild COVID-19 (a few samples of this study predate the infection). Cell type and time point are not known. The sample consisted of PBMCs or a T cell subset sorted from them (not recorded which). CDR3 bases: TGTGCCAGCAGAAAAATACAGGGGACTGGCTACACCTTC. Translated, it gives CASRKIQGTGYTF.